This is a list of T cell receptor beta chains from one sample in a study of PD-L1 blockade in urothelial cancer. TCRdb's copy holds only in-frame clones and misses some; the assay was immunoSEQ multiplex PCR. The sample carries 65,000 to 80,000 clones, roughly 80% recorded once. The sequences come from PBMCs, collected around atezolizumab (anti-PD-L1) treatment. These TCRs come from a man between 70 and 80 years old with urothelial cancer. Both conserved end residues are part of each CDR3. The order of the fields is D gene, J gene, clone size, V gene, CDR3 DNA, CDR3 protein. D genes are given only for firm matches. Size is omitted from some rows. Given values are once, few, many or a class for expanded clones.

d_call: TRBD1
j_call: TRBJ2-7
clone_size: -
v_call: TRBV11-2
cdr3_nt: TGTGCCAGCAGCATCGACAGGGTCAACGAGCAGTACTTC
cdr3_aa: CASSIDRVNEQYF

d_call: TRBD2
j_call: TRBJ2-5
clone_size: -
v_call: TRBV5-1
cdr3_nt: TGCGCCAGCAGCTTGGGGCAGATAGCGGGGGCCCAAGAGACCCAGTACTTC
cdr3_aa: CASSLGQIAGAQETQYF

d_call: TRBD2
j_call: TRBJ2-7
clone_size: -
v_call: TRBV4-1
cdr3_nt: TGCGCCAGCAGCCAACGAGCGGGAGCAAACGAGCAGTACTTC
cdr3_aa: CASSQRAGANEQYF

d_call: TRBD2
j_call: TRBJ2-5
clone_size: few
v_call: TRBV6-1
cdr3_nt: TGTGCCAGCAGAGCCGGGACTAGCGTAGAGACCCAGTACTTC
cdr3_aa: CASRAGTSVETQYF

d_call: -
j_call: TRBJ1-4
clone_size: -
v_call: TRBV5-6
cdr3_nt: TGTGCCAGCAGCTTGCGTTCAGGGAGGAGTGAAAAACTGTTTTTT
cdr3_aa: CASSLRSGRSEKLFF

d_call: TRBD1
j_call: TRBJ1-5
clone_size: -
v_call: TRBV19
cdr3_nt: TGTGCCAGTAGTACACAGGGGGCCAGCAATCAGCCCCAGCATTTT
cdr3_aa: CASSTQGASNQPQHF

d_call: TRBD1
j_call: TRBJ1-1
clone_size: -
v_call: TRBV5-6
cdr3_nt: TGTGCCAGCAGCATACCGGGACAGGGAGGTCACACTGAAGCTTTCTTT
cdr3_aa: CASSIPGQGGHTEAFF

d_call: -
j_call: TRBJ2-7
clone_size: -
v_call: TRBV29-1
cdr3_nt: TGCAGCGGGTCGCGGACAGAGCCCTACGAGCAGTACTTC
cdr3_aa: CSGSRTEPYEQYF

d_call: -
j_call: TRBJ2-7
clone_size: -
v_call: TRBV5-6
cdr3_nt: TGTGCCAGCAGCTTCCGCCCGACGGGTACCTCCACCTACGAGCAGTACTTC
cdr3_aa: CASSFRPTGTSTYEQYF

d_call: -
j_call: TRBJ2-2
clone_size: -
v_call: TRBV5-4
cdr3_nt: TGTGCCAGCAGCCCCCCCGGCGGGATGAACACCGGGGAGCTGTTTTTT
cdr3_aa: CASSPPGGMNTGELFF

d_call: TRBD1
j_call: TRBJ1-5
clone_size: -
v_call: TRBV19
cdr3_nt: TGTGCCAGTAGCGATACAGGGGGGATCAATCAGCCCCAGCATTTT
cdr3_aa: CASSDTGGINQPQHF

d_call: TRBD1
j_call: TRBJ1-1
clone_size: -
v_call: TRBV5-1
cdr3_nt: TGCGCCAGCAGCTTACAGGGGCGGGTGGACACTGAAGCTTTCTTT
cdr3_aa: CASSLQGRVDTEAFF

d_call: TRBD1
j_call: TRBJ2-7
clone_size: -
v_call: TRBV5-4
cdr3_nt: TGTGCCAGCAGCTCCTTGGGGGGACAGGGAACCTACGAGCAGTACTTC
cdr3_aa: CASSSLGGQGTYEQYF

d_call: TRBD1
j_call: TRBJ1-1
clone_size: -
v_call: TRBV7-3
cdr3_nt: TGTGCCAGCAGCCTCGGGACAGGGTCTGAAGCTTTCTTT
cdr3_aa: CASSLGTGSEAFF

d_call: TRBD2
j_call: TRBJ2-7
clone_size: -
v_call: TRBV5-4
cdr3_nt: TGTGCCAGCAGCTTGACTACTAGCGGGAGGTTCTACGAGCAGTACTTC
cdr3_aa: CASSLTTSGRFYEQYF

d_call: TRBD1
j_call: TRBJ1-1
clone_size: -
v_call: TRBV5-1
cdr3_nt: TGCGCCAGCAGGACAGGGGGCGTGAACACTGAAGCTTTCTTT
cdr3_aa: CASRTGGVNTEAFF

d_call: -
j_call: TRBJ1-1
clone_size: -
v_call: TRBV28
cdr3_nt: TGTGCCAGCAGTTTGGGGGAGGGGACGATGAACACTGAAGCTTTCTTT
cdr3_aa: CASSLGEGTMNTEAFF

d_call: TRBD2
j_call: TRBJ2-7
clone_size: -
v_call: TRBV5-1
cdr3_nt: TGCGCCAGCAGCTTGGAACTAGCGGGCTCCTACGAGCAGTACTTC
cdr3_aa: CASSLELAGSYEQYF

d_call: TRBD2
j_call: TRBJ2-7
clone_size: -
v_call: TRBV5-1
cdr3_nt: TGCGCCAGCAGCTTGGGCGGGAGTGGGTTGTACGAGCAGTACTTC
cdr3_aa: CASSLGGSGLYEQYF

d_call: TRBD2
j_call: TRBJ2-1
clone_size: -
v_call: TRBV6-1
cdr3_nt: TGTGCCACACAGGGACTAGCGTACAATGAGCAGTTCTTC
cdr3_aa: CATQGLAYNEQFF

d_call: TRBD2
j_call: TRBJ2-1
clone_size: -
v_call: TRBV27
cdr3_nt: TGTGCCAGCAGTCTCCGGGACTATTACAATGAGCAGTTCTTC
cdr3_aa: CASSLRDYYNEQFF

d_call: -
j_call: TRBJ2-7
clone_size: -
v_call: TRBV15
cdr3_nt: TGTGCCACCAGCGAAGACAGAGCCAATGGAATTTACGAGCAGTACTTC
cdr3_aa: CATSEDRANGIYEQYF

d_call: TRBD1
j_call: TRBJ2-1
clone_size: -
v_call: TRBV5-6
cdr3_nt: TGTGCCAGCAGCGCCGACAGGGGCCGAGGTACAAATGAGCAGTTCTTC
cdr3_aa: CASSADRGRGTNEQFF

d_call: -
j_call: TRBJ2-2
clone_size: -
v_call: TRBV5-1
cdr3_nt: TGCGCCAGCAGCTTGCCCCCGATCAGGGCTCCCGGGGAGCTGTTTTTT
cdr3_aa: CASSLPPIRAPGELFF

d_call: -
j_call: TRBJ2-1
clone_size: -
v_call: TRBV5-6
cdr3_nt: TGTGCCAGCAGACCGACTGACAGGCCTTACAATGAGCAGTTCTTC
cdr3_aa: CASRPTDRPYNEQFF

d_call: -
j_call: TRBJ1-2
clone_size: -
v_call: TRBV18
cdr3_nt: TGTGCCAGCTCACCCAACAGTGTAGGGGATGGCTACACCTTC
cdr3_aa: CASSPNSVGDGYTF

d_call: -
j_call: TRBJ2-1
clone_size: -
v_call: TRBV5-6
cdr3_nt: TGTGCCAGCAGCTTGGAGCGAGACAATGAGCAGTTCTTC
cdr3_aa: CASSLERDNEQFF

d_call: TRBD2
j_call: TRBJ2-2
clone_size: -
v_call: TRBV4-2
cdr3_nt: TGTGCCAGCAGCCAATTAGCGGGTTCAGGTAGCGGGGAGCTGTTTTTT
cdr3_aa: CASSQLAGSGSGELFF

d_call: -
j_call: TRBJ2-5
clone_size: -
v_call: TRBV27
cdr3_nt: TGTGCCAGCAGCTCAGGCCCGGAGACCCAGTACTTC
cdr3_aa: CASSSGPETQYF

d_call: TRBD1
j_call: TRBJ2-7
clone_size: few
v_call: TRBV6-1
cdr3_nt: TGTGCCAGCAGTGAAGCTGCGGGACAGGGGGCCTACGAGCAGTACTTC
cdr3_aa: CASSEAAGQGAYEQYF

d_call: TRBD2
j_call: TRBJ2-1
clone_size: -
v_call: TRBV10-3
cdr3_nt: TGTGCCATCAGGGGCGGGAGTAGCCGAAATGAGCAGTTCTTC
cdr3_aa: CAIRGGSSRNEQFF

d_call: -
j_call: TRBJ1-1
clone_size: -
v_call: TRBV5-1
cdr3_nt: TGCGCCAGCAACGGCAATTTAGGGGGAATGAACACTGAAGCTTTCTTT
cdr3_aa: CASNGNLGGMNTEAFF

d_call: -
j_call: TRBJ2-5
clone_size: -
v_call: TRBV11-2
cdr3_nt: TGTGCCAGCAGCCCGCCTTTAGCGATGTCAGAGACCCAGTACTTC
cdr3_aa: CASSPPLAMSETQYF

d_call: -
j_call: TRBJ1-1
clone_size: -
v_call: TRBV15
cdr3_nt: TGTGCCACCAGCAGAGTCGCGGCAGGGCTACCCCCTTTCTTT
cdr3_aa: CATSRVAAGLPPFF

d_call: -
j_call: TRBJ1-5
clone_size: -
v_call: TRBV19
cdr3_nt: TGTGCCAGTAGTATGGGCATGCAGCGGCAGCCCCAGCATTTT
cdr3_aa: CASSMGMQRQPQHF

d_call: TRBD1
j_call: TRBJ2-3
clone_size: -
v_call: TRBV6-5
cdr3_nt: TGTGCCAGCAGTTACGAGACAGGGGCCGATACGCAGTATTTT
cdr3_aa: CASSYETGADTQYF

d_call: TRBD1
j_call: TRBJ1-6
clone_size: -
v_call: TRBV5-1
cdr3_nt: TGCGCCAGCAGCCTCCCCGGGACAGGGAATTCACCCCTCCACTTT
cdr3_aa: CASSLPGTGNSPLHF

d_call: -
j_call: TRBJ2-7
clone_size: -
v_call: TRBV6-1
cdr3_nt: TGTGCCAGCAGTGAAGTGCGGGCAAGTCTGACCAGGGGCTACGAGCAGTACTTC
cdr3_aa: CASSEVRASLTRGYEQYF

d_call: -
j_call: TRBJ1-3
clone_size: few
v_call: TRBV6-6
cdr3_nt: TGTGCCAGCGGTAGGACAGCAGGAAACACCATATATTTT
cdr3_aa: CASGRTAGNTIYF

d_call: TRBD2
j_call: TRBJ2-7
clone_size: once
v_call: TRBV28
cdr3_nt: TGTGCCAGCAGCCCTACCGGAAGCGGGAGCACCTCCTACGAGCAGTACTTC
cdr3_aa: CASSPTGSGSTSYEQYF

d_call: -
j_call: TRBJ2-3
clone_size: -
v_call: TRBV4-2
cdr3_nt: TGTGCCAGCAGCCAAGAAGAGTTCCGAGGGCCAGATACGCAGTATTTT
cdr3_aa: CASSQEEFRGPDTQYF

d_call: TRBD2
j_call: TRBJ2-7
clone_size: -
v_call: TRBV28
cdr3_nt: TGTGCCAGCAGTCTCCAGATAGGCGGGAGGGCCTACGAGCAGTACTTC
cdr3_aa: CASSLQIGGRAYEQYF

d_call: -
j_call: TRBJ1-5
clone_size: -
v_call: TRBV27
cdr3_nt: TGTGCCAGCAGTTTAGGCCTCACCGGGAATCAGCCCCAGCATTTT
cdr3_aa: CASSLGLTGNQPQHF

d_call: TRBD2
j_call: TRBJ2-7
clone_size: -
v_call: TRBV28
cdr3_nt: TGTGCCAGCAGTCCACCCCTACCGGGAGGGTCCTACGAGCAGTACTTC
cdr3_aa: CASSPPLPGGSYEQYF

d_call: -
j_call: TRBJ1-5
clone_size: once
v_call: TRBV6-5
cdr3_nt: TGTGCCAGCAGTTACTTCGACAGGTACAATCAGCCCCAGCATTTT
cdr3_aa: CASSYFDRYNQPQHF

d_call: TRBD2
j_call: TRBJ2-5
clone_size: once
v_call: TRBV9
cdr3_nt: TGTGCCAGCAGCGTAGACGGGAGGAAGGAAGAGACCCAGTACTTC
cdr3_aa: CASSVDGRKEETQYF

d_call: TRBD1
j_call: TRBJ2-3
clone_size: -
v_call: TRBV9
cdr3_nt: TGTGCCAGCAGCCCAATAGACAGGGGCACAGATACGCAGTATTTT
cdr3_aa: CASSPIDRGTDTQYF

d_call: TRBD1
j_call: TRBJ1-3
clone_size: few
v_call: TRBV28
cdr3_nt: TGTGCCACGCCAGGGGGCTACTCTGGAAACACCATATATTTT
cdr3_aa: CATPGGYSGNTIYF

d_call: TRBD1
j_call: TRBJ1-1
clone_size: few
v_call: TRBV16
cdr3_nt: TGTGCCAGCAGCCGCCGACAGGGGGGTTCGACTGAAGCTTTCTTT
cdr3_aa: CASSRRQGGSTEAFF

d_call: -
j_call: TRBJ2-3
clone_size: -
v_call: TRBV28
cdr3_nt: TGTGCCAGCAGTACCCCCTCGGGCACAGATACGCAGTATTTT
cdr3_aa: CASSTPSGTDTQYF